Presented here are 14 T cell receptor beta chains from one specimen sequenced in a study of T cell responses to AZD1222 COVID-19 vaccine. Using immunoSEQ multiplex PCR, the repertoire was profiled, and TCRdb retains in-frame clones only, with some absent. The sample shows about 120,000 clones, around 90% of them seen only once. The sample in question was peripheral blood, obtained on day 0 of AZD1222 vaccination. The receptors come from an adult in good health.

The chain is built from TRBV30 and TRBJ1-5; 11 bases are shared with TRBD1. The CDR3 contains 15 residues. Germline CDR1 is GTSNPN and CDR2 is SVGIG (reference sequence). Trimming at V came to 1 base and at J to 6 bases, leaving 5 bases not matched to a gene. The CDR3 is CAWSGGQGASQPQHF. The CDR3 bases are TGTGCCTGGAGTGGAGGACAGGGGGCCAGTCAGCCCCAGCATTTT.

The chain couples TRBV27 to TRBJ1-2; D remains unclear. This CDR3 spans 13 amino acids. Germline V lookup: CDR1 MNHEY, CDR2 SMNVEV (reference sequence). Trimming shortened V by 0 bases and J by 8 bases, and 10 bases separated the two germline ends. In DNA, the CDR3 is TGTGCCAGCAGTTTATCGAAAGGGAACGGCTACACCTTC. It encodes CASSLSKGNGYTF.

The rearrangement links TRBV12-3 or TRBV12-4 to TRBJ2-3; tentatively, D is TRBD1 (6 bases). The CDR3 has 13 residues. V lost 6 bases, J lost 1 base, and 8 bases lay in between. CDR3 nucleotide sequence: TGTGCCAGCAGGTCAGGGGGCACAGATACGCAGTATTTT. Protein product: CASRSGGTDTQYF.

The chain joins TRBV5-1 to TRBJ2-3, with D maybe TRBD2 (6 bases). This CDR3 spans 14 amino acids. Trimming took off 0 bases at V and 6 bases at J, with 11 bases between the two ends. CDR1 is SGHRS and CDR2 is YFSETQ in the germline V gene. DNA for the CDR3: TGCGCCAGCAGCTTGGCGGGAGTGTTGGATACGCAGTATTTT. Its translation is CASSLAGVLDTQYF.

This clone was seen only once. The chain joins TRBV7-9 to TRBJ1-5, with 7 bases fitting TRBD1. The CDR3 extends over 16 amino acids. V was clipped by 4 bases and J by 6 bases; unmatched bases: 12. Germline-derived CDR1 and CDR2 are SEHNR and FQNEAQ (reference sequence). The CDR3 coding sequence is TGTGCCAGCAGCTCACCAGCATCCACAGGGGTTCAGCCCCAGCATTTT. Translation gives CASSSPASTGVQPQHF.

The V and J genes are TRBV7-9 and TRBJ2-7; a weak D match, TRBD1 (5 bases). This CDR3 spans 16 amino acids. Deletions cut 2 bases from V and 2 bases from J, with 16 bases between. CDR1 is SEHNR and CDR2 is FQNEAQ in the germline V gene (reference sequence). The CDR3 DNA reads TGTGCCAGCAGCTTATATCCCCCAGGGTCCACCTACGAGCAGTACTTC. Its protein is CASSLYPPGSTYEQYF.

This chain uses TRBV18 with TRBJ1-4; no clear D. This CDR3 is built from 15 residues. Trimming pared 1 base from V and 8 bases from J, leaving 14 bases between. CDR1 and CDR2 from the germline V gene are KGHSH and LQKENI. The CDR3 nucleotides are TGTGCCAGCTCACCACAGGGCTCCCGGGAGGAAAAACTGTTTTTT. It codes for CASSPQGSREEKLFF.

Turning to this clone: Other nucleotide sequences in the sample specify the same CDR3. The rearrangement joins TRBV25-1 to TRBJ1-2, with 8 nucleotides matching TRBD1. This CDR3 has 13 amino acids. V trimming: 3 bases; J trimming: 7 bases; junction bases outside the gene matches: 4. Germline V lookup: CDR1 MGHDK, CDR2 SYGVNS. The CDR3 DNA follows: TGTGCCAGCAGTGACAGGGGGCAGGGTGGCTACACCTTC. This sequence encodes CASSDRGQGGYTF.

The rearrangement links TRBV19 to TRBJ1-5; D call uncertain. CDR3 length: 13 amino acids. The germline V gene has CDR1 LNHDA and CDR2 SQIVND (reference sequence). The germline V and J ends were trimmed by 5 bases and 7 bases, with 12 bases remaining between them. The CDR3 nucleotides are TGTGCCAGTAGTTGGCGGTTGGAGCAGCCCCAGCATTTT. It is translated as CASSWRLEQPQHF.

The chain carries TRBV28 and TRBJ2-4; D might be TRBD2 (6 bases). V shed 7 bases and J shed 12 bases, with 16 bases lying between them. The CDR3 totals 12 residues. CDR1 and CDR2 (germline): MDHEN, SYDVKM. The CDR3 DNA sequence: TGTGCCAGCACCAAAGGGGAGGCCACTCAGTACTTC. It is translated as CASTKGEATQYF.

Remarks on this clone: Within the sample, other DNA sequences also encode this same CDR3. The chain couples TRBV28 to TRBJ1-2; D ambiguous. V lost 8 bases, J lost 5 bases, and 12 bases lay in between. The CDR3 is made up of 12 amino acids. Germline assignment: CDR1 MDHEN and CDR2 SYDVKM. CDR3 sequence reads: CASSSLNYGYTF. The DNA for the CDR3 is TGTGCCAGCTCTAGCCTAAATTATGGCTACACCTTC.

This chain uses TRBV5-5 with TRBJ1-1; D is undetermined. The germline gives CDR1 SGHKS, CDR2 YYEKEE (reference sequence). Trimming pared 1 base from V and 4 bases from J, leaving 8 bases between. This CDR3 spans 13 amino acids. CDR3 coding DNA: TGTGCCAGCAGCTTGACAATTGCCACTGAAGCTTTCTTT. It yields the protein CASSLTIATEAFF.

The gene calls are TRBV5-1 and TRBJ1-2; D not resolved. Germline lookup yields CDR1 SGHRS and CDR2 YFSETQ. Trimming took off 0 bases at V and 3 bases at J, with 9 bases between the two ends. The CDR3 has 14 residues. CDR3 DNA sequence: TGCGCCAGCAGCTTGGGGGAGGGTGACTATGGCTACACCTTC. The encoded protein is CASSLGEGDYGYTF. Full variable domain (missing parts from reference TRBV5-1 and TRBJ1-2): KAGVTQTPRYLIKTRGQQVTLSCSPISGHRSVSWYQQTPGQGLQFLFEYFSETQRNKGNFPGRFSGRQFSNSRSEMNVSTLELGDSALYLCASSLGEGDYGYTFGSGTRLTVV.

The chain couples TRBV2 to TRBJ1-6; D remains unclear. Trimming cost V 6 bases and J 8 bases, with 20 bases left between them. The CDR3 extends over 16 amino acids. Germline V gene sequence: CDR1 SNHLY, CDR2 FYNNEI. The CDR3 region is CASSKETGSSHSPLHF. Written as DNA, the CDR3 is TGTGCCAGCAGCAAGGAGACGGGCTCTTCCCATTCACCCCTCCACTTT.